These 19 T cell receptor beta chains originate from one sample sequenced in a study of T cells in Graves' hyperthyroidism and ophthalmopathy. TCR beta CDR3 regions were amplified from RNA transcripts. HTBI primers drove first-round RT-PCR of the TCR CDR3. One entry per CDR3 protein, called by TCRdb with MiXCR from the multiplex PCR reads. This table has about 400,000 distinct CDR3 sequences, 14% to 15% appearing once. What was sequenced was blood. Every receptor here comes from a woman aged 25 to 39 with Graves' hyperthyroidism.

This clonotype was seen at least ten times. The genes are TRBV7-8 and TRBJ2-7, with D tentatively TRBD1 (7 bases). Germline values: CDR1 SGHVS, CDR2 FQNEAQ. V lost 1 base and J lost 5, with 12 bases in between. The length of the CDR3 is 14 residues. CDR3 DNA sequence: TGTGCCAGCAGCTTAGTCGCAGGGGGGAACGAGCAGTACTTC. Its protein product is CASSLVAGGNEQYF.

The chain uses TRBV20-1 and TRBJ2-7, with D tentatively TRBD2 (6 bases). The germline gives CDR1 DFQATT, CDR2 SNEGSKA (reference sequence). Trimming stripped 3 bases from V and 5 bases from J, with 26 bases between. The CDR3 extends over 17 amino acids. The CDR3 loop is CSARLPLLRDSANEQYF. The CDR3 nucleotides read TGCAGTGCTAGGCTTCCTCTTCTCCGGGACTCCGCGAACGAGCAGTACTTC.

This clonotype was counted ten times or more. This chain joins TRBV30 and TRBJ2-7; a weak D match, TRBD2 (5 bases). Germline V gene lookup returns CDR1 GTSNPN and CDR2 SVGIG (reference sequence). This CDR3 is 13 amino acids long. V was trimmed by 2 bases and J by 5 bases, leaving 13 bases between them. Here the CDR3 DNA reads TGTGCCTGGAGTCAGAGGGATCCCAACGAGCAGTACTTC. Translating it yields CAWSQRDPNEQYF. The full variable domain, with the rest looked up from reference TRBV30 and TRBJ2-7, is SQTIHQWPATLVQPVGSPLSLECTVEGTSNPNLYWYRQAAGRGLQLLFYSVGIGQISSEVPQNLSASRPQDRQFILSSKKLLLSDSGFYLCAWSQRDPNEQYFGPGTRLTVT.

In its sample, this clonotype was seen many times. V is TRBV7-2 and J is TRBJ2-7; D is perhaps TRBD1 or TRBD2 (7 bases each). The CDR3 consists of 15 residues. With 5 bases removed from V and 2 bases from J, the gap between germline ends came to 16 bases. Germline CDR1 reads SGHTA; CDR2 reads FQGNSA. The CDR3 spells CASSPRGGTPYEQYF. Written as DNA, the CDR3 is TGTGCCAGCAGCCCCAGGGGGGGGACACCCTACGAGCAGTACTTC.

Many counts were recorded for this clonotype. This chain links TRBV18 with TRBJ1-1, with TRBD1 matching over 7 bases. The ends lost 3 bases at V and 6 bases at J; junction bases unmatched: 4. Germline V gene sequence: CDR1 KGHSH, CDR2 LQKENI. CDR3 size: 13 residues. The CDR3 coding sequence is TGTGCCAGCTCACCCGAGGGGGCCCCTGAAGCTTTCTTT. It is translated as CASSPEGAPEAFF.

V usage is TRBV19 and J usage is TRBJ2-3, with 13 bases fitting TRBD2. V shed 7 bases and J 2 bases; nucleotides not matched to a gene: 6. The CDR3 has 16 residues. Per germline, CDR1 LNHDA and CDR2 SQIVND (reference sequence). The DNA of the CDR3 is TGTGCCAGTAACTCGGGACTAGCGGGATTCACAGATACGCAGTATTTT. Protein product: CASNSGLAGFTDTQYF.

This clonotype was found many times. V gene TRBV6-2 or TRBV6-3 combines with J gene TRBJ1-5; D is unclear. The germline V gene has CDR1 MNHEY and CDR2 SVGEGT. The CDR3 is 18 residues long. Trimming shortened V by 0 bases and J by 3 bases, and 18 bases separated the two germline ends. CDR3 DNA: TGTGCCAGCAGTTACTCCACCAGCGGCGGAGTCCACAATCAGCCCCAGCATTTT. It encodes CASSYSTSGGVHNQPQHF.

This clonotype has a count of ten or more. The V call is TRBV28, the J call TRBJ2-5, with D perhaps TRBD1 or TRBD2 (6 bases each). The CDR3 consists of 14 residues. From germline, CDR1 is MDHEN and CDR2 SYDVKM. V lost 2 bases and J 6 bases, leaving 13 bases between the germline ends. This CDR3 is CASSLEGGIKTQYF. DNA for the CDR3: TGTGCCAGCAGTTTAGAGGGGGGTATAAAGACCCAGTACTTC.

In this sample, this clonotype turned up many times. J is TRBJ2-7 and V is TRBV2; tentative D call: TRBD1 (6 bases). This CDR3 contains 12 residues. V lost 8 bases and J 3 bases, leaving 11 bases between the germline ends. The V gene's germline CDR1 is SNHLY and CDR2 FYNNEI. CDR3 residues: CASGQGSYEQYF. CDR3 nucleotides: TGTGCCAGCGGCCAGGGGAGCTACGAGCAGTACTTC.

This clonotype came up many times. The chain recombines TRBV18 with TRBJ2-1, with 14 bases that match TRBD2. The CDR3 runs to 15 residues. V trimming: 4 bases; J trimming: 8 bases; junction bases outside the gene matches: 4. Germline CDR1 reads KGHSH; CDR2 reads LQKENI. This chain's CDR3 is CASSRGLAGVDEQFF. CDR3 coding DNA: TGTGCCAGCTCACGGGGACTAGCGGGAGTCGATGAGCAGTTCTTC.

This clonotype was counted many times. V is TRBV7-8 and J is TRBJ1-6, with D possibly TRBD1 on 6 matching bases. The germline V and J ends were trimmed by 3 bases and 14 bases, with 14 bases remaining between them. Germline CDR1 is SGHVS and CDR2 is FQNEAQ. The CDR3 totals 13 residues. CDR3 sequence reads: CASSLREQGTLHF. The DNA of the CDR3 is TGTGCCAGCAGCTTGCGGGAACAGGGCACCCTCCACTTT.

This clonotype was detected many times. V gene TRBV28 combines with J gene TRBJ2-7; 9 bases are shared with TRBD1. Germline-derived CDR1 and CDR2 are MDHEN and SYDVKM. Trimming took 8 bases from V and 0 from J; bases not matched to a gene: 8. The CDR3 contains 15 residues. The CDR3 coding sequence is TGTGCCAGCCTACAAAGGGACAGGGCCTCCTACGAGCAGTACTTC. This encodes CASLQRDRASYEQYF.

The J gene is TRBJ2-5, the V gene TRBV6-1; D ambiguous. V shed 5 bases and J shed 5 bases, with 12 bases lying between them. From germline, CDR1 is MNHNS and CDR2 SASEGT. The CDR3 is made up of 13 amino acids. The CDR3 DNA sequence: TGTGCCAGCAGTACAGACACTCCCGAGACCCAGTACTTC. Translating it yields CASSTDTPETQYF.

This clonotype turned up a few times. The chain carries TRBV28 and TRBJ1-5; 10 bases match TRBD1. The CDR3 covers 13 residues. Germline V CDR1 and CDR2: MDHEN, SYDVKM. With 9 bases clipped from V and 4 bases from J, the junction kept 3 bases outside the gene matches. DNA for the CDR3: TGTGCCAGTGGGACAGGGGCTAATCAGCCCCAGCATTTT. Translated, it gives CASGTGANQPQHF.

This clonotype was recorded many times. The chain has TRBV28 and TRBJ2-7; 8 bases align to TRBD2. With 10 bases clipped from V and 4 bases from J, the junction kept 12 bases outside the gene matches. CDR1 is MDHEN, CDR2 SYDVKM, per germline. The CDR3 consists of 14 residues. The CDR3: CATAMAGGQYEQYF. CDR3 nucleotides: TGTGCCACAGCCATGGCGGGGGGTCAATACGAGCAGTACTTC. The variable domain in full, completed from reference TRBV28 and TRBJ2-7, reads DVKVTQSSRYLVKRTGEKVFLECVQDMDHENMFWYRQDPGLGLRLIYFSYDVKMKEKGDIPEGYSVSREKKERFSLILESASTNQTSMYLCATAMAGGQYEQYFGPGTRLTVT.

This clonotype was counted many times. The chain carries TRBV6-5 and TRBJ2-5; 9 bases match TRBD2. Germline loops: CDR1 MNHEY, CDR2 SVGAGI. This CDR3 has 17 residues. The junction had 9 bases not matched to a gene; V was cut back by 2 bases and J by 2 bases. DNA for the CDR3: TGTGCCAGCAGTTACCCCTTGTCGAGCGGGGGGCAAGAGACCCAGTACTTC. Encoded protein: CASSYPLSSGGQETQYF.

This clonotype has ten or more counts. The rearrangement links TRBV20-1 to TRBJ1-1; D is undetermined. CDR3 length equals 10 residues. Germline V gene lookup returns CDR1 DFQATT and CDR2 SNEGSKA (reference sequence). V was clipped by 4 bases and J by 7 bases, with 7 bases between them. The CDR3 nucleotides are TGCAGTGCTAATAGAGGTGAAGCTTTCTTT. Its translation: CSANRGEAFF.

This clonotype has just a few counts. The V and J genes are TRBV29-1 and TRBJ2-2, with 10 bases fitting TRBD2. Trimming cost V 5 bases and J 5 bases; bases outside gene matches: 8. This CDR3 has 15 amino acids. Germline CDR1 SQVTM, CDR2 ANQGSEA. CDR3 residues: CSVHQDSGRTGELFF. The DNA of the CDR3 is TGCAGCGTTCATCAGGATAGCGGGAGGACCGGGGAGCTGTTTTTT.

This clonotype was recorded at least ten times. The J gene is TRBJ2-3, the V gene TRBV30; 13 bases line up with TRBD2. Trimming removed 0 bases from V and 5 bases from J; junction bases left unmatched: 2. The CDR3 spans 15 residues. The germline CDR1 and CDR2 sequences are GTSNPN and SVGIG (reference sequence). CDR3 protein: CAWSVGLAGVDTQYF. CDR3 nucleotide sequence: TGTGCCTGGAGTGTTGGACTAGCGGGAGTAGATACGCAGTATTTT.